What follows describes a single T cell receptor beta chain. Its matching antigen is unknown. PCR used 60 Vbeta primers and 13 Jbeta primers. The assay was immunoSEQ multiplex PCR, and TCRdb's table has in-frame clones only and misses some. The sample has 100,000 to 150,000 clones, about 85% seen once; the top ten hold 1.7%. Trimming cost V 6 bases and J 0 bases, with 10 bases left between them. CDR1 is SGDLS and CDR2 is YYNGEE in the germline V gene. This CDR3 is built from 15 residues. The record originates from a study of cytomegalovirus exposure and HLA in healthy donors. General study points: Presence/absence analyses supposed approximately even sequencing depth among donors. Earlier results showed most TCR beta V segments being productive about 87% or about 30% of the time.

The sequence was collected from a boy aged 5-17 years in good health and CMV-seronegative. The chain uses TRBV9 and TRBJ1-6; D is possibly TRBD1 (5 bases). Sample: PBMCs. The CDR3 reads CASTTGGSYNSPLHF. CDR3 nucleotide sequence: TGTGCCAGCACCACGGGGGGCTCCTATAATTCACCCCTCCACTTT.